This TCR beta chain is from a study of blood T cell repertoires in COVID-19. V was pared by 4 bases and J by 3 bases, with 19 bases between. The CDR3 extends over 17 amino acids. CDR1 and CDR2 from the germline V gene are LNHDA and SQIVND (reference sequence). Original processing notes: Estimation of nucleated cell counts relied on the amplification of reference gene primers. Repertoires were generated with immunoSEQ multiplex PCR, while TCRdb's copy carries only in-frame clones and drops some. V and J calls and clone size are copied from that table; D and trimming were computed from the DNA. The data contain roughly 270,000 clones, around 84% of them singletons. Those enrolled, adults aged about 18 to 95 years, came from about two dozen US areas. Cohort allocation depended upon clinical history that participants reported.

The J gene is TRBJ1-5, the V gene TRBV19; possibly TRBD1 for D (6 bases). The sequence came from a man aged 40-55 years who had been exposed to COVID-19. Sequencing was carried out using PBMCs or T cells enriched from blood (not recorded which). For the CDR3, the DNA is TGTGCCAGTAGTACCTTGAGGGGAACAGGGCCCAATCAGCCCCAGCATTTT. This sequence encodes CASSTLRGTGPNQPQHF.